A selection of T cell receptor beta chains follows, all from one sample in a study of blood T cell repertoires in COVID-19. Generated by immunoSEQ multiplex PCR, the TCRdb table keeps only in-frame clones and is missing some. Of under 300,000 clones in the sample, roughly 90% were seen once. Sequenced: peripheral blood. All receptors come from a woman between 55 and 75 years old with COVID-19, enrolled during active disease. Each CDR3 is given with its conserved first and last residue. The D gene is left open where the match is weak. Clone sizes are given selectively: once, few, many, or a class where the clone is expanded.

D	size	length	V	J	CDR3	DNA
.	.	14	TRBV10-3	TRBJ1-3	CAIREGQGGNTIYF	TGTGCCATCAGAGAGGGACAAGGTGGAAACACCATATATTTT
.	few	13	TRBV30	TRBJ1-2	CAWSVQQIDGYTF	TGTGCCTGGAGTGTACAACAGATCGATGGCTACACCTTC
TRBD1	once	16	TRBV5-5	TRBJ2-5	CASSPTGQVSQETQYF	TGTGCCAGCAGCCCGACTGGACAGGTATCACAAGAGACCCAGTACTTC
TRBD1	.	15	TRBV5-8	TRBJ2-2	CASNPLTQGAGELFF	TGTGCCAGTAACCCATTAACGCAGGGGGCCGGGGAGCTGTTTTTT
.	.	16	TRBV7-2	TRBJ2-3	CASSLGIGVTGDTQYF	TGTGCCAGCAGCTTAGGCATTGGGGTGACAGGAGATACGCAGTATTTT
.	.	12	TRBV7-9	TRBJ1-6	CASSFQNSPLHF	TGTGCCAGCAGCTTCCAGAATTCACCCCTCCACTTT
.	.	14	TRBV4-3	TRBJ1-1	CASSQSRVGGEAFF	TGCGCCAGCAGCCAATCCCGAGTGGGGGGGGAAGCTTTCTTT
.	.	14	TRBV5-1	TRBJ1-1	CASSLSASNTEAFF	TGCGCCAGCAGCTTGTCAGCGTCGAACACTGAAGCTTTCTTT
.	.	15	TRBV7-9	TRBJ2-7	CASSPPSGDYYEQYF	TGTGCCAGCAGCCCACCGTCAGGGGACTACTACGAGCAGTACTTC
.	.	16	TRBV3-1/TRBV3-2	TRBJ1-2	CASSQDLAGRVHGYTF	TGTGCCAGCAGCCAAGATCTAGCGGGTAGGGTCCATGGCTACACCTTC
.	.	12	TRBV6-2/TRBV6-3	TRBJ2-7	CASGRSGYEQYF	TGTGCCAGCGGCCGATCGGGGTACGAGCAGTACTTC
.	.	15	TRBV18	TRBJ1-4	CASSPRTATNEKLFF	TGTGCCAGCTCACCCAGGACAGCAACTAATGAAAAACTGTTTTTT
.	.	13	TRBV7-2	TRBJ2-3	CASSLVVPDTQYF	TGTGCCAGCAGCTTAGTAGTCCCAGATACGCAGTATTTT
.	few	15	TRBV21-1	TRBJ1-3	CASSKSAGEENTIYF	TGTGCCAGCAGCAAATCAGCGGGGGAGGAAAACACCATATATTTT
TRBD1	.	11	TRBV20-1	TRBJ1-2	CSATDRAGYTF	TGCAGTGCAACGGACAGGGCGGGCTACACCTTC
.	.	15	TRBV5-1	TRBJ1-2	CASSPQTGGRDGYTF	TGCGCCAGCAGCCCCCAGACAGGAGGGAGGGATGGCTACACCTTC
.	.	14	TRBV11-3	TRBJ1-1	CASSLDSRDTEAFF	TGTGCCAGCAGCTTGGACAGCCGGGACACTGAAGCTTTCTTT
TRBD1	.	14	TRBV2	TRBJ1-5	CASSEGQGRQPQHF	TGTGCCAGCAGTGAAGGACAGGGTCGCCAGCCCCAGCATTTT
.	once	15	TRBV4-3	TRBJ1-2	CASSQRPRGNYGYTF	TGCGCCAGCAGCCAACGACCCCGAGGGAACTATGGCTACACCTTC
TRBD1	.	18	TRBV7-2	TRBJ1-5	CASSAEYRGNRGNQPQHF	TGTGCCAGCAGCGCGGAATACAGGGGGAATAGGGGCAATCAGCCCCAGCATTTT
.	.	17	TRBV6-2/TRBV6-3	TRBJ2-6	CASSDRFPPSGANVLTF	TGTGCCAGCAGTGACAGATTCCCCCCATCTGGGGCCAACGTCCTGACTTTC
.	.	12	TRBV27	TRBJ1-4	CASSLRGEKLFF	TGTGCCAGCAGTCTGAGGGGGGAAAAACTGTTTTTT
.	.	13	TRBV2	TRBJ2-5	CASSRTVQETQYF	TGTGCCAGCAGTCGTACGGTACAAGAGACCCAGTACTTC
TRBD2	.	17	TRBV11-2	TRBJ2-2	CASSFTLVTGGHGELFF	TGTGCCAGCAGCTTTACCTTGGTGACGGGGGGTCACGGGGAGCTGTTTTTT
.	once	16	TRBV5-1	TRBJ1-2	CASSPGGGSANYGYTF	TGCGCCAGCAGCCCGGGGGGCGGCAGCGCTAACTATGGCTACACCTTC
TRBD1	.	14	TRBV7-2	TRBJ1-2	CASSAPGQVLSYTF	TGTGCCAGCAGCGCCCCGGGACAGGTCCTGAGCTACACCTTC
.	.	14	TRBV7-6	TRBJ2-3	CASSLMAETDTQYF	TGTGCCAGCAGCTTAATGGCGGAAACAGATACGCAGTATTTT
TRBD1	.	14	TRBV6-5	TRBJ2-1	CASSRDRLYNEQFF	TGTGCCAGCTCCCGGGACAGACTCTACAATGAGCAGTTCTTC
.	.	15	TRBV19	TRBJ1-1	CASSMGVAGGIEAFF	TGTGCCAGTAGTATGGGAGTGGCCGGAGGGATTGAAGCTTTCTTT
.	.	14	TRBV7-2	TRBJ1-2	CASSLEREAAGYTF	TGTGCCAGCAGCTTAGAGAGGGAAGCGGCTGGCTACACCTTC
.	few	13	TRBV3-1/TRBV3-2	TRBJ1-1	CASSQDLSTEAFF	TGTGCCAGCAGCCAAGACTTGAGCACTGAAGCTTTCTTT
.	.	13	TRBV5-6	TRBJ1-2	CASSLPGVVGYTF	TGTGCCAGCAGCTTGCCAGGTGTGGTTGGCTACACCTTC
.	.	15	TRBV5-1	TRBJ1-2	CASSSSTGTHYGYTF	TGCGCCAGCAGCTCCTCGACCGGGACACACTATGGCTACACCTTC
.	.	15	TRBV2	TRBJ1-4	CASSESPGVDEKLFF	TGTGCCAGCAGTGAATCCCCAGGGGTGGATGAAAAACTGTTTTTT
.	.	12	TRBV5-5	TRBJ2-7	CASSKGAYEQYF	TGTGCCAGCAGTAAAGGGGCCTACGAGCAGTACTTC
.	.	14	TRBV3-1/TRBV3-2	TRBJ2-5	CASSQVRQGGTQYF	TGTGCCAGCAGCCAAGTAAGACAGGGAGGAACCCAGTACTTC
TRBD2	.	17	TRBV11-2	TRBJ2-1	CASSVRGAAGGYNEQFF	TGTGCCAGCAGCGTACGTGGGGCAGCGGGGGGATACAATGAGCAGTTCTTC
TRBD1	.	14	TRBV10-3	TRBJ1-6	CAITKTGGNSPLHF	TGTGCCATCACCAAGACAGGGGGCAATTCACCCCTCCACTTT
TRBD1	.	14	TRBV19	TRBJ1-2	CASSITGVGYGYTF	TGTGCCAGTAGTATCACAGGGGTTGGCTATGGCTACACCTTC
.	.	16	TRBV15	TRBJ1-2	CATSLGGGAYIGGYTF	TGTGCCACCAGCCTGGGGGGGGGAGCCTATATTGGTGGCTACACCTTC
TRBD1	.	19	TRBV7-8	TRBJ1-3	CASSSAPKGQGEWRNTIYF	TGTGCCAGCAGCTCAGCGCCCAAGGGACAGGGTGAATGGCGGAACACCATATATTTT
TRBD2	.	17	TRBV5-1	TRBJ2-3	CASSLDSPSGGTDTQYF	TGCGCCAGCAGCTTGGATAGCCCTAGCGGGGGTACAGATACGCAGTATTTT
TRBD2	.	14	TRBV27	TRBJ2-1	CASSTGGGYNEQFF	TGTGCCAGCAGTACCGGGGGGGGATACAATGAGCAGTTCTTC
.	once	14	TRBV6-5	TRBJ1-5	CASMGGPGNQPQHF	TGTGCCAGCATGGGGGGGCCGGGCAATCAGCCCCAGCATTTT
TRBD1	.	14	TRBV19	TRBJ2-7	CASSPGQGAYEQYF	TGTGCCAGTAGTCCGGGACAGGGCGCCTACGAGCAGTACTTC
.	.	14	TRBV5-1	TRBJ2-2	CASSTGQNTGELFF	TGCGCCAGCAGCACGGGACAGAACACCGGGGAGCTGTTTTTT
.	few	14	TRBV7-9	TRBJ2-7	CASSGHRSSYEQYF	TGTGCCAGCAGCGGCCACAGGAGCTCCTACGAGCAGTACTTC
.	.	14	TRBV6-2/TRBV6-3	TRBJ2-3	CASSRGGGTDTQYF	TGTGCCAGCAGTAGGGGGGGAGGCACAGATACGCAGTATTTT
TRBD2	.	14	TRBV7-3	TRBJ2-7	CASSFGGSSYEQYF	TGTGCCAGCAGCTTCGGGGGGAGCTCCTACGAGCAGTACTTC
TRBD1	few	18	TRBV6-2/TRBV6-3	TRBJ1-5	CASSTNRDRVSPDQPQHF	TGTGCCAGCAGTACTAATCGGGACAGGGTTTCCCCGGATCAGCCCCAGCATTTT
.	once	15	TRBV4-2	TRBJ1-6	CASSQDAGVNSPLHF	TGTGCCAGCAGCCAAGACGCAGGGGTGAATTCACCCCTCCACTTT
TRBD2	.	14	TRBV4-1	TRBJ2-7	CASSQGGSSYEQYF	TGCGCCAGCAGCCAAGGCGGGAGCTCCTACGAGCAGTACTTC
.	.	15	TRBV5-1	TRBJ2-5	CASSETGGGQETQYF	TGCGCCAGCAGCGAAACCGGGGGAGGCCAAGAGACCCAGTACTTC
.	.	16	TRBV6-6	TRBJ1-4	CASSYPSDSSNEKLFF	TGTGCCAGCAGTTACCCCTCGGACAGCTCCAATGAAAAACTGTTTTTT
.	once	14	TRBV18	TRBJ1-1	CASSLGTQNTEAFF	TGTGCCAGCTCACTGGGGACACAGAACACTGAAGCTTTCTTT
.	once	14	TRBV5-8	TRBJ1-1	CASSSAGGRTEAFF	TGTGCCAGCAGCTCCGCCGGGGGAAGGACTGAAGCTTTCTTT
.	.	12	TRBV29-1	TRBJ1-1	CSVQTPNTEAFF	TGCAGCGTCCAAACACCGAACACTGAAGCTTTCTTT